This T cell receptor (beta chain) was sequenced for a study of blood T cell repertoires in COVID-19. V lost 5 bases, J lost 0 bases, and 11 bases lay in between. This CDR3 has 15 amino acids. Germline CDR1 is SGHDT and CDR2 is YYEEEE. Under the authors' procedure: Amplification of reference gene primers was used by the study to estimate nucleated cell counts. Measured with immunoSEQ multiplex PCR; TCRdb has only the in-frame clones, and not every one. The V and J calls and clone size are taken from that table; D and trimming were inferred from the DNA. The sample has around 75,000 clones; around 89% are singletons.

The rearrangement joins TRBV5-6 to TRBJ2-2; D might be TRBD1 (5 bases). The sample consisted of peripheral blood. The sequence was obtained from a man aged 55-75 years with acute or convalescent COVID-19. CDR3 sequence (DNA): TGTGCCAGCAGGACCACAGGATCGAACACCGGGGAGCTGTTTTTT. Translation: CASRTTGSNTGELFF.